The clone carrying this T cell receptor (beta chain) was detected only a few times. Its antigen is as yet unknown. Sequencing targeted expressed TCRB transcripts, as all isolated RNA had been reverse transcribed. The method was immunoSEQ multiplex PCR; TCRdb's version includes in-frame clones alone and lacks a portion of them. The sample carries just over 600,000 clones, 15% to 18% recorded once. This CDR3 comprises 15 residues. CDR1 is SNHLY, CDR2 FYNNEI, per germline. V gave up 4 bases and J gave up 7 bases; unmatched junction bases: 10. The sample originates from a study of beta chain features in type 1 diabetes. Notes on the study in general: For cells with high TCR expression, cDNA sequencing could yield over-representation.

The origin of this receptor is a man in his late teens or twenties in good health. V and J are TRBV2 and TRBJ1-1; 9 nucleotides agree with TRBD1. Material: naive CD4+ T cells from blood. CDR3 loop: CASSARGGQGLEAFF. In DNA, the CDR3 is TGTGCCAGCAGTGCCCGGGGGGGACAGGGTCTTGAAGCTTTCTTT.